Listed below are T cell receptor beta chains from one sample, sequenced in a study of CD8 T cells in Susac syndrome. TCRdb recomputed calls from the immunoSEQ multiplex PCR reads with MiXCR, one row per CDR3 protein. The table has under 200,000 distinct CDR3 sequences, approximately 95% seen once. The material sequenced was CD8+ T cells from PBMCs. The receptors were gathered from a human donor with multiple sclerosis. CDR3s include the opening cysteine and the closing phenylalanine or tryptophan.

cdr3_length: 11
v_call: TRBV29-1
j_call: TRBJ1-1
cdr3_aa: CSVLEGTEAFF

cdr3_length: 14
v_call: TRBV12-3/TRBV12-4
j_call: TRBJ2-3
cdr3_aa: CASSLAQDTDTQYF

cdr3_length: 14
v_call: TRBV7-9
j_call: TRBJ2-3
cdr3_aa: CASSLTGAEDTQYF

cdr3_length: 13
v_call: TRBV29-1
j_call: TRBJ1-2
cdr3_aa: CSVEGGLGYGYTF

cdr3_length: 17
v_call: TRBV23-1
j_call: TRBJ2-1
cdr3_aa: CASSQSMGQGSYNEQFF

cdr3_length: 13
v_call: TRBV18
j_call: TRBJ2-3
cdr3_aa: CASSPGGYDTQYF

cdr3_length: 16
v_call: TRBV9
j_call: TRBJ2-5
cdr3_aa: CASSVGLAALQETQYF

cdr3_length: 12
v_call: TRBV2
j_call: TRBJ2-5
cdr3_aa: CAREDRQETQYF

cdr3_length: 17
v_call: TRBV9
j_call: TRBJ1-6
cdr3_aa: CVLPPPGMVSYNSPLHF

cdr3_length: 13
v_call: TRBV12-3/TRBV12-4
j_call: TRBJ2-7
cdr3_aa: CASSFGLTYEQYF

cdr3_length: 13
v_call: TRBV2
j_call: TRBJ2-3
cdr3_aa: CASGTESTDTQYF

cdr3_length: 14
v_call: TRBV7-9
j_call: TRBJ2-3
cdr3_aa: CASSAGANTDTQYF

cdr3_length: 15
v_call: TRBV28
j_call: TRBJ2-1
cdr3_aa: CASSYGTSGQSEQFF

cdr3_length: 14
v_call: TRBV6-5
j_call: TRBJ1-1
cdr3_aa: CASSSRGQGAEAFF

cdr3_length: 18
v_call: TRBV20-1
j_call: TRBJ2-1
cdr3_aa: CSARGGQGESPFYNEQFF

cdr3_length: 10
v_call: TRBV20-1
j_call: TRBJ1-2
cdr3_aa: CSAPQGYYTF

cdr3_length: 15
v_call: TRBV29-1
j_call: TRBJ1-2
cdr3_aa: CSVGTVSTFFAGYTF

cdr3_length: 11
v_call: TRBV29-1
j_call: TRBJ1-5
cdr3_aa: CSVEYQGGQHF

cdr3_length: 16
v_call: TRBV4-2
j_call: TRBJ2-7
cdr3_aa: CASSQQNRVASYEQYF

cdr3_length: 12
v_call: TRBV30
j_call: TRBJ1-2
cdr3_aa: CAWPAEDYGYTF

cdr3_length: 14
v_call: TRBV5-4
j_call: TRBJ2-7
cdr3_aa: CASSLVQGGNEQYF

cdr3_length: 17
v_call: TRBV2
j_call: TRBJ1-5
cdr3_aa: CASSERDTGSVNQPQHF

cdr3_length: 15
v_call: TRBV5-1
j_call: TRBJ2-7
cdr3_aa: CASSLDDSSSYEQYF

cdr3_length: 11
v_call: TRBV29-1
j_call: TRBJ1-2
cdr3_aa: CSVERLDGYTF

cdr3_length: 15
v_call: TRBV28
j_call: TRBJ2-5
cdr3_aa: CASSFNRGYQETQYF

cdr3_length: 17
v_call: TRBV7-9
j_call: TRBJ1-5
cdr3_aa: CASSALAGDLRNQPQHF

cdr3_length: 13
v_call: TRBV28
j_call: TRBJ2-1
cdr3_aa: CASSFGWGGEQFF

cdr3_length: 14
v_call: TRBV5-1
j_call: TRBJ1-5
cdr3_aa: CASSLDGGYQPQHF

cdr3_length: 18
v_call: TRBV7-6
j_call: TRBJ2-1
cdr3_aa: CASSAGKASGLPYNEQFF

cdr3_length: 13
v_call: TRBV20-1
j_call: TRBJ1-5
cdr3_aa: CSAGSIANQPQHF

cdr3_length: 15
v_call: TRBV7-2
j_call: TRBJ2-4
cdr3_aa: CASSTTALAKNIQYF

cdr3_length: 14
v_call: TRBV15
j_call: TRBJ1-1
cdr3_aa: CATSRDRAGTEAFF

cdr3_length: 15
v_call: TRBV7-8
j_call: TRBJ2-7
cdr3_aa: CASSLVQDKGGEQYF

cdr3_length: 14
v_call: TRBV23-1
j_call: TRBJ1-4
cdr3_aa: CASSQSGDTMNCFF

cdr3_length: 15
v_call: TRBV7-9
j_call: TRBJ2-1
cdr3_aa: CASSSEVERFNEQFF

cdr3_length: 16
v_call: TRBV20-1
j_call: TRBJ1-2
cdr3_aa: CSARGQQGQANYGYTF

cdr3_length: 15
v_call: TRBV20-1
j_call: TRBJ1-5
cdr3_aa: CSAREDSSYNQPQHF

cdr3_length: 11
v_call: TRBV20-1
j_call: TRBJ2-1
cdr3_aa: CSAKIAGEQFF

cdr3_length: 14
v_call: TRBV20-1
j_call: TRBJ2-2
cdr3_aa: CSAPDRSGTGELFF

cdr3_length: 16
v_call: TRBV18
j_call: TRBJ1-2
cdr3_aa: CASSPVGWTANYGYTF

cdr3_length: 14
v_call: TRBV20-1
j_call: TRBJ2-7
cdr3_aa: CSAADRDRLYEQYF

cdr3_length: 14
v_call: TRBV15
j_call: TRBJ1-1
cdr3_aa: CATSPGTVNTEAFF

cdr3_length: 14
v_call: TRBV9
j_call: TRBJ2-1
cdr3_aa: CASSVGGSTYEQFF

cdr3_length: 14
v_call: TRBV28
j_call: TRBJ2-5
cdr3_aa: CASSLSPGGGTQYF

cdr3_length: 13
v_call: TRBV27
j_call: TRBJ2-7
cdr3_aa: CASSLDTNYEQYF

cdr3_length: 14
v_call: TRBV6-5
j_call: TRBJ2-3
cdr3_aa: CASRLAGYTDTQYF

cdr3_length: 14
v_call: TRBV6-5
j_call: TRBJ2-1
cdr3_aa: CASTPSGIGNEQFF

cdr3_length: 14
v_call: TRBV28
j_call: TRBJ1-1
cdr3_aa: CASSPTGVGGEAFF

cdr3_length: 14
v_call: TRBV20-1
j_call: TRBJ2-3
cdr3_aa: CSARGLAATDTQYF

cdr3_length: 15
v_call: TRBV29-1
j_call: TRBJ1-2
cdr3_aa: CNARIPRSLGYGYTF

cdr3_length: 13
v_call: TRBV20-1
j_call: TRBJ2-7
cdr3_aa: CSATGTVTYEQYF

cdr3_length: 14
v_call: TRBV7-9
j_call: TRBJ2-7
cdr3_aa: CASSLVEALYEQYF

cdr3_length: 13
v_call: TRBV5-1
j_call: TRBJ2-5
cdr3_aa: CASSLYRQETQYF

cdr3_length: 15
v_call: TRBV28
j_call: TRBJ1-5
cdr3_aa: CASSSGQDGWQPQHF